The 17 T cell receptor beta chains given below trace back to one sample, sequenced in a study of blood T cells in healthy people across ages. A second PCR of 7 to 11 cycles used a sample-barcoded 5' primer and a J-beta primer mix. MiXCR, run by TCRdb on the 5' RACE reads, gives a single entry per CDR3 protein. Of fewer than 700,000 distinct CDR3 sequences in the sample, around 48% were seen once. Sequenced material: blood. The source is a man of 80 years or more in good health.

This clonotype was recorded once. The CDR3 reads CASSPGTGGVGELFF. Here the CDR3 DNA reads TGTGCCAGCAGCCCCGGGACAGGGGGAGTTGGGGAGCTGTTTTTT. The gene calls are TRBV3-1 and TRBJ2-2; 11 nucleotides agree with TRBD1. This CDR3 has 15 residues. The V gene end was trimmed by 4 bases and the J gene end by 8 bases; junction bases not matched to a gene: 6. The V gene's germline CDR1 is LGHDT and CDR2 YNNKEL (reference sequence).

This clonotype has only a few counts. The CDR3 region is CASSLERTGANVLTF. The CDR3 nucleotides are TGTGCCAGCAGCTTAGAACGTACTGGGGCCAACGTCCTGACTTTC. The gene calls are TRBV7-2 and TRBJ2-6; D is undetermined. The CDR3 totals 15 residues. Trimming took off 1 base at V and 2 bases at J, with 6 bases between the two ends. Germline-derived CDR1 and CDR2 are SGHTA and FQGNSA.

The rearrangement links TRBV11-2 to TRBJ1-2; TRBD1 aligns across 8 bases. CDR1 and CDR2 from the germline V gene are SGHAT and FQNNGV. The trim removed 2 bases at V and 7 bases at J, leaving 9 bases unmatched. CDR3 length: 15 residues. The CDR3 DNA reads TGTGCCAGCAGCTTACTATTAGCAGGGGGCGGTGGCTACACCTTC. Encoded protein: CASSLLLAGGGGYTF.

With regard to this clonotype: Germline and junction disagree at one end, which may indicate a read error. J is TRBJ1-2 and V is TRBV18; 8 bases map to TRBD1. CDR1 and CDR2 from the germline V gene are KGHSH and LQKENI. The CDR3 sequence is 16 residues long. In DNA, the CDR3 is TGTGCCAGCTCACCACCCAGACAGGGGTACAACTATGGCTACATCTTC. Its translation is CASSPPRQGYNYGYIF.

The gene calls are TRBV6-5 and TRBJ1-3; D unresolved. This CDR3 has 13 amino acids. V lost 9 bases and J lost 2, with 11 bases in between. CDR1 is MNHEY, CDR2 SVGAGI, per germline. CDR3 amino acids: CASTRTAGNTIYF. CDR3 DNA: TGTGCCAGTACGCGTACGGCTGGAAACACCATATATTTT.

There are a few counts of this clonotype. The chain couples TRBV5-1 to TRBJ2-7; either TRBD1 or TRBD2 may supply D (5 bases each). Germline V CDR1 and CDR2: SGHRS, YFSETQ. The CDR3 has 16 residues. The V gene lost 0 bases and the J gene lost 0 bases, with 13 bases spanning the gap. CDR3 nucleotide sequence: TGCGCCAGCAGCTTGGTGGGGACCGATAGCTCCTACGAGCAGTACTTC. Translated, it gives CASSLVGTDSSYEQYF.

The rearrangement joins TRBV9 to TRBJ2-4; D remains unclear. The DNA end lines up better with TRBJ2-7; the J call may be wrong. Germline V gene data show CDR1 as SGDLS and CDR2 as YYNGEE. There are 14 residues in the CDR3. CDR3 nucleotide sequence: TGTGCCAGCAGCCCGCAACCATTTTCCTACGAGCAGTACTTC. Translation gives CASSPQPFSYEQYF.

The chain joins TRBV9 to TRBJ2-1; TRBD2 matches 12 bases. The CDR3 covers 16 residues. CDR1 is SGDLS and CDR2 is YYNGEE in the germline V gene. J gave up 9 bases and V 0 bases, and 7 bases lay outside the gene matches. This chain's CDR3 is CASSVGTSGELGEQFF. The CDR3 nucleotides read TGTGCCAGCAGCGTAGGGACTAGCGGGGAGCTCGGTGAGCAGTTCTTC. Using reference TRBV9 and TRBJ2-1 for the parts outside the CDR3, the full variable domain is DSGVTQTPKHLITATGQRVTLRCSPRSGDLSVYWYQQSLDQGLQFLIQYYNGEERAKGNILERFSAQQFPDLHSELNLSSLELGDSALYFCASSVGTSGELGEQFFGPGTRLTVL.

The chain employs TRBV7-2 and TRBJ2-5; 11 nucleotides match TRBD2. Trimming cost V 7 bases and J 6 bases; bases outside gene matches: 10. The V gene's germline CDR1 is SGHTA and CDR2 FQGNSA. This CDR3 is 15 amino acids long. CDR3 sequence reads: CASTPELAGGKTQYF. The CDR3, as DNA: TGTGCCAGCACCCCCGAGCTAGCGGGAGGAAAGACCCAGTACTTC.

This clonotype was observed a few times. CDR3: CASSDGGYGYTF. CDR3 nucleotide sequence: TGTGCCAGCAGCGACGGGGGCTATGGCTACACCTTC. The chain carries TRBV6-6 and TRBJ1-2, with a tentative D call TRBD1 (5 bases). CDR3 length: 12 amino acids. V was pared by 6 bases and J by 4 bases, with 9 bases between. The germline CDR1 and CDR2 sequences are MNHNY and SVGAGI (reference sequence).

The CDR3 spells CASSGDKAYEQYF. The CDR3 nucleotides read TGCGCCAGCAGCGGGGACAAAGCCTACGAGCAGTACTTC. The chain uses TRBV5-1 and TRBJ2-5; D perhaps matches TRBD1 (6 bases). Matching the DNA end better, TRBJ2-7 makes the J call doubtful. The CDR3 is 13 amino acids. Germline assignment: CDR1 SGHRS and CDR2 YFSETQ.

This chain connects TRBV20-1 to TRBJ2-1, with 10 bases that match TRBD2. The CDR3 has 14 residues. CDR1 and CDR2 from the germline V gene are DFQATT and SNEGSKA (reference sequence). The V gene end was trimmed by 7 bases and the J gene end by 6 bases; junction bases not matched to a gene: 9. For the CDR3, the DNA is TGCAGTGGGATCGGGACTAGCGCCTTCAATGAGCAGTTCTTC. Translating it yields CSGIGTSAFNEQFF.

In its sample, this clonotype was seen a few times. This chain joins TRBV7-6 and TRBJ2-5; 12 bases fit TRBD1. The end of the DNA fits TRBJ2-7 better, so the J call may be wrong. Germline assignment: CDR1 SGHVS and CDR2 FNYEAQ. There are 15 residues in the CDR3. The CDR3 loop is CASSKGTGGLNEQYF. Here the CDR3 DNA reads TGTGCCAGCAGCAAGGGGACAGGGGGCTTGAACGAGCAGTACTTC.

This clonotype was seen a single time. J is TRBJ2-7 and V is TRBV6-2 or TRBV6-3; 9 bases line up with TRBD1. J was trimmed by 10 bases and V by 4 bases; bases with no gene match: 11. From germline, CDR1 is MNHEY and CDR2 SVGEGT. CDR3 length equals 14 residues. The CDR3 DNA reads TGTGCCAGCAGTTCCGGGACAGGGCCCCTAACCCAGTACTTC. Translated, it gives CASSSGTGPLTQYF.

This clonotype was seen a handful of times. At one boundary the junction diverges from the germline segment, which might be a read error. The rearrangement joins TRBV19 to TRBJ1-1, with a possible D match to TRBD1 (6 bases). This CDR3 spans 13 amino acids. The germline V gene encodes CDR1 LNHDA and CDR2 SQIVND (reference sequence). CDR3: CASSTQGNTEAFF. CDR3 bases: TGTGCCAGCAGTACACAGGGGAACACTGAAGCTTTCTTT.

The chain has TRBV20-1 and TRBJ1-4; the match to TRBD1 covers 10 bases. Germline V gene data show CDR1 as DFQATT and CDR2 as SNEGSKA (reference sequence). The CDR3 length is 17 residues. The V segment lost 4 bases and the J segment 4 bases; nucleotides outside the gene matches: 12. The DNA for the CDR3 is TGCAGTGCTACCTCCGACAGGGGGCCCGATCTTAATGAAAAACTGTTTTTT. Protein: CSATSDRGPDLNEKLFF.

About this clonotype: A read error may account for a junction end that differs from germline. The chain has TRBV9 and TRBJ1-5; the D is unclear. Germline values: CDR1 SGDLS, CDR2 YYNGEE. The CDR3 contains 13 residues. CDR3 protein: CASGVSNDQPQHF. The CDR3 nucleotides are TGTGCCAGCGGCGTATCGAACGATCAGCCCCAGCATTTT.